Shown below are 16 T cell receptor beta chains from a single sample sequenced in a study of identical twins. Each CDR3 protein is one row after TCRdb ran MiXCR on the 5' RACE reads. This table has roughly 690,000 distinct CDR3 sequences, 5.5% to 6.5% appearing once. The material sequenced was naive T cells sorted from blood. These receptors originate from a man between 18 and 29 years old in good health.

The chain carries TRBV4-3 and TRBJ2-7, with D tentatively TRBD1 or TRBD2 (6 bases each). This CDR3 contains 15 residues. V was clipped by 0 bases and J by 6 bases, with 15 bases between them. Per germline, CDR1 LGHNA and CDR2 YSLEER. CDR3 DNA: TGCGCCAGCAGCCAAGACAGGGGACTCGGAGGCGAGCAGTACTTC. It translates to CASSQDRGLGGEQYF.

This clonotype appeared a few times. V usage is TRBV12-3 or TRBV12-4 and J usage is TRBJ1-2; TRBD1 agrees at 8 bases. There are 14 residues in the CDR3. Trimming took 6 bases from V and 4 from J; bases not matched to a gene: 7. The CDR3 DNA sequence: TGTGCCAGCAGCCCAAACAGGGGGGCCTATGGCTACACCTTC. Protein sequence: CASSPNRGAYGYTF.

This clonotype came up a few times. The genes are TRBV5-6 and TRBJ2-7; TRBD1 aligns across 9 bases. CDR3 length equals 14 residues. The ends lost 4 bases at V and 4 bases at J; junction bases unmatched: 6. In germline, CDR1 is SGHDT, CDR2 YYEEEE. The CDR3 coding sequence is TGTGCCAGCAGCATCGGACAGGGGTGGTACGAGCAGTACTTC. This codes for CASSIGQGWYEQYF.

In this sample, this clonotype turned up a few times. J is TRBJ2-7 and V is TRBV4-2; D remains ambiguous. The CDR3 consists of 12 residues. In germline, CDR1 is LGHNA, CDR2 YNFKEQ. V was cut by 0 bases and J by 3 bases, with 3 bases left in between. In DNA form, the CDR3 reads TGTGCCAGCAGCCAAGAGGGCTACGAGCAGTACTTC. It translates to CASSQEGYEQYF.

This clonotype was counted at least ten times. This rearrangement joins TRBV10-3 to TRBJ2-1; 8 nucleotides match TRBD2. This CDR3 spans 19 amino acids. J was trimmed by 8 bases and V by 0 bases; bases with no gene match: 18. Germline-derived CDR1 and CDR2 are ENHRY and SYGVKD. This chain's CDR3 is CAISESLGLAGIGGDEQFF. The CDR3 DNA is TGTGCCATCAGTGAGTCTTTGGGGCTAGCGGGCATCGGGGGAGATGAGCAGTTCTTC.

In its sample, this clonotype was seen many times. This chain uses TRBV20-1 with TRBJ1-2; 8 nucleotides agree with TRBD1. The CDR3 is made up of 13 amino acids. V shed 6 bases and J 4 bases; nucleotides not matched to a gene: 7. In germline, CDR1 is DFQATT, CDR2 SNEGSKA (reference sequence). The CDR3 DNA sequence: TGCAGTGCCACAGCCGGACAGGGCTATGGCTACACCTTC. Its translation: CSATAGQGYGYTF.

This clonotype was seen ten or more times. The chain uses TRBV10-1 and TRBJ2-1, with 8 bases identical to TRBD2. This CDR3 contains 16 residues. CDR1 and CDR2 from the germline V gene are WNHNN and SYGVQD (reference sequence). V lost 2 bases to trimming and J lost 4 bases; unmatched junction nucleotides: 7. This CDR3 reads CASSETSGLFYNEQFF. In DNA form, the CDR3 reads TGCGCCAGCAGTGAGACTAGCGGCCTTTTTTACAATGAGCAGTTCTTC.

The chain has TRBV6-5 and TRBJ2-6; tentative D call: TRBD2 (5 bases). The CDR3 totals 16 residues. Germline assignment: CDR1 MNHEY and CDR2 SVGAGI. V lost 0 bases to trimming and J lost 4 bases, with 10 bases between them. The CDR3 nucleotides read TGTGCCAGCAGTTACTCGAGAGCGGCGGGGGCCAACGTCCTGACTTTC. As protein: CASSYSRAAGANVLTF.

The rearrangement joins TRBV29-1 to TRBJ2-3; D is ambiguous. The V end lost 5 bases, the J end lost 2 bases, and 8 bases lay between the germline ends. Germline V gene sequence: CDR1 SQVTM, CDR2 ANQGSEA. The CDR3 contains 12 residues. CDR3 protein: CSVREFTDTQYF. The CDR3 region has the DNA TGCAGCGTTAGAGAGTTCACAGATACGCAGTATTTT.

A few counts support this clonotype. The CDR3 bases are TGTGCCAGCTCAACCACTAGGGACGAGCAGTACGTC. It codes for CASSTTRDEQYV. This rearrangement joins TRBV18 to TRBJ2-7, with D possibly matching TRBD2 (5 bases). Deletions cut 5 bases from V and 5 bases from J, with 10 bases between. Germline CDR1 and CDR2: KGHSH and LQKENI. The CDR3 runs 12 residues.

The chain joins TRBV12-3 or TRBV12-4 to TRBJ2-1; 7 bases match TRBD2. The CDR3 is 13 amino acids. V was pared by 6 bases and J by 7 bases, with 6 bases of the junction left unmatched. The CDR3 spells CASRTLGGNEQFF. In nucleotides, the CDR3 is TGTGCCAGCAGAACCCTGGGGGGGAATGAGCAGTTCTTC.

At least ten counts were recorded for this clonotype. The chain uses TRBV28 and TRBJ2-7; D might be TRBD1 (5 bases). Trimming removed 2 bases at V and 3 bases at J, with 11 bases between. Germline V gene lookup returns CDR1 MDHEN and CDR2 SYDVKM. The CDR3 spans 14 residues. DNA of the CDR3: TGTGCCAGCAGTTTAGACAGACACTACTACGAGCAGTACGTC. Translated: CASSLDRHYYEQYV.

The rearrangement uses TRBV12-3 or TRBV12-4 and TRBJ1-4; no definite D call. The ends were cut back, 3 bases at V and 4 bases at J, with 9 bases in the middle. This CDR3 comprises 14 residues. CDR3 in amino acids: CASSFGMNNEKLFF. The CDR3 DNA reads TGTGCCAGCAGTTTCGGCATGAATAATGAAAAACTGTTTTTT.

Ten or more counts support this clonotype. The chain carries TRBV10-3 and TRBJ2-7, with D possibly TRBD1 on 5 matching bases. CDR1 is ENHRY and CDR2 is SYGVKD in the germline V gene. This CDR3 spans 15 amino acids. V was pared by 2 bases and J by 0 bases, with 11 bases between. The CDR3, as DNA: TGTGCCATCAGTGAGGGGGCAAAGAGCTCCTACGAGCAGTACTTC. It encodes CAISEGAKSSYEQYF.

The table lists this clonotype with many counts. The chain combines TRBV12-3 or TRBV12-4 with TRBJ2-3; 7 nucleotides line up with TRBD1. V trimming: 3 bases; J trimming: 0 bases; junction bases outside the gene matches: 3. The CDR3 extends over 15 amino acids. The CDR3 region has the DNA TGTGCCAGCAGTTTTTTGGGACAGAGCACAGATACGCAGTATTTT. This translates into CASSFLGQSTDTQYF.

The genes are TRBV28 and TRBJ2-2, with D hard to call. Germline assignment: CDR1 MDHEN and CDR2 SYDVKM. The CDR3 runs 13 residues. V lost 6 bases, J lost 5 bases, and 10 bases lay in between. The CDR3 bases are TGTGCCAGCAGAAGGAGCAGTACCGGGGAGCTGTTTTTT. Encoded protein: CASRRSSTGELFF.